These T cell receptor beta chains were read from a single sample in a study of regulatory T cells in long-lasting Graves disease. MiXCR, run by TCRdb on the multiplex PCR reads, gives a single entry per CDR3 protein. This sample has 360,000 or so distinct CDR3 sequences, with approximately 12% found just once. These data are also associated with another study on T cells in Graves' hyperthyroidism and ophthalmopathy.

Material: peripheral blood mononuclear cells (PBMCs), obtained at new diagnosis, from a patient treated with antithyroid drugs. The receptors here all came from a woman aged 18-29 years with Graves disease. Each CDR3 is given with its conserved first and last residue. Fields, in order: CDR3 protein, D gene, V gene, J gene, clone size. A D gene is named only where the DNA matches it firmly. Clone size appears in some rows only: once, few, many, or a class for an expanded clone.

CASSLLPGTGVLEQFF	TRBD1	TRBV7-3	TRBJ2-1	few
CASSLRGQGDEQYF	TRBD1	TRBV5-4	.	.
CASSSTPGAVNEKLFF	.	TRBV7-2	TRBJ1-4	many
CASRTLAEDTQYF	TRBD2	TRBV5-1	TRBJ2-3	few
CASSPQGPYEQFF	.	TRBV18	TRBJ2-1	few
CSARLPVGPTPGGYGYTF	.	TRBV20-1	TRBJ1-2	many
CAISELAGDTGELFF	TRBD2	TRBV10-3	TRBJ2-2	few
CASSQDLGGGNEKLFF	.	TRBV4-1	TRBJ1-4	few
CASSLVGRSSFYEQYF	.	TRBV5-1	TRBJ2-7	many
CSARDWDRGNTIYF	TRBD1	TRBV20-1	TRBJ1-3	.
CASSYSGTGSGANVLTF	TRBD1	TRBV6-9	TRBJ2-6	many
CSVSRWGSTYEQYF	.	TRBV29-1	TRBJ2-7	many
CAWGANTGELFF	.	TRBV30	TRBJ2-2	many
CASSHRRESDEQFF	TRBD2	TRBV12-3/TRBV12-4	TRBJ2-1	many
CASSAEETGQETQYF	TRBD1	TRBV18	TRBJ2-5	many
CASSLVGFPGELFF	.	TRBV13	TRBJ2-2	many
CASSIVSRPRYGYTF	.	TRBV19	TRBJ1-2	.
CASSLLLGGLAASTDTQYF	TRBD2	TRBV7-2	TRBJ2-3	many
CASSQALAGLQFF	TRBD2	TRBV3-1	TRBJ2-1	many
CASSLVRGLDTQYF	TRBD1	TRBV11-2	TRBJ2-3	many
CASRGTGSYNEQFF	.	TRBV12-3/TRBV12-4	TRBJ2-1	many
CASSFGTGSYEQYF	TRBD1	TRBV12-3/TRBV12-4	TRBJ2-7	many
CASSPGTATGELFF	TRBD1	TRBV5-1	TRBJ2-2	many
CASRSGLAATNTGELFF	TRBD2	TRBV5-5	TRBJ2-2	.
CSASRAGNSYEQYF	.	TRBV20-1	TRBJ2-7	many
CASSPRNEQFF	.	TRBV7-8	TRBJ2-1	many
CASSLNRPSEAFF	.	TRBV14	TRBJ1-1	.
CASSYSGLAGAYEQYF	TRBD2	TRBV6-2/TRBV6-3	TRBJ2-7	many
CASSRAQFLAGLYNEQFF	TRBD2	TRBV28	TRBJ2-1	many
CSASGGGVDQPQHF	.	TRBV20-1	TRBJ1-5	many
CASSPDRINEQFF	.	TRBV6-2/TRBV6-3	TRBJ2-1	few
CASSYTGEGIYEQYF	.	TRBV4-1	TRBJ2-7	many
CASRRTGGNQPQHF	TRBD1	TRBV7-8	TRBJ1-5	many
CSAPRGGLETQYF	.	TRBV20-1	TRBJ2-5	many
CASSHDRGAGANVLTF	TRBD1	TRBV4-3	TRBJ2-6	few
CASSLGRSGTGTSGYGYTF	TRBD1	TRBV7-2	TRBJ1-2	many
CASSFIQSGAYEQYF	.	TRBV28	TRBJ2-7	many
CASRWTGGERGGANVLTF	TRBD1	TRBV12-3/TRBV12-4	TRBJ2-6	.
CASSLRWSSDEQFF	.	TRBV7-8	TRBJ2-1	once
CSARSMREKPFF	.	TRBV20-1	TRBJ1-4	.
CASSLQPREQFF	.	TRBV5-5	TRBJ2-1	few
CASSLEGQPNYGYTF	.	TRBV12-3/TRBV12-4	TRBJ1-2	many
CSARDLGTSTDTQYF	.	TRBV20-1	TRBJ2-3	many
CSARPSGGNTEAFF	.	TRBV20-1	TRBJ1-1	once